This T cell receptor (beta chain) was retrieved from a study of molecular identifiers for immune sequencing clone quantification. The study, taken as a whole, reports: More than 97% of effector molecules, versus under 1% of naive-cell molecules, belonged to clones above 20 RNA copies.

Sorting defined naive CD8 T cells as CD8+CD4-CCR7+CD45RA+. V was trimmed by 0 bases and J by 1 base, leaving 9 bases between them. The germline CDR1 and CDR2 sequences are SGHAT and FQNNGV. CDR3 length equals 15 residues. TCR libraries were built in bulk with a published protocol and specific TCR primers. TCRdb called the PCR reads again in MiXCR, with one record for every CDR3 protein. The sample contains about 640,000 distinct CDR3 sequences, just under 20% of which appear only once. Many counts were recorded for this clonotype. Its matching antigen is unknown. The TCR was taken from a human donor in good health. Some libraries in this study had Jurkat cell RNA spiked in. The sample was naive CD8+ T cells from blood, with Jurkat cell RNA spiked in. Subset meaning: FACS-sorted CD8+CD4-CCR7+CD45RA+ naive T cells. The chain couples TRBV11-2 to TRBJ1-1, with D possibly being TRBD1 (6 bases). The CDR3 region has the DNA TGTGCCAGCAGCTTAGATCTGGGACAGAACACTGAAGCTTTCTTT. It specifies CASSLDLGQNTEAFF.